This T cell receptor (beta chain) was identified during a study of T-cell memory formation after mild COVID-19. Study as a whole: Most TCR clusters belonged to a single donor. Study-wide results and caveats: Clones contracting over day 15 to 85 were CD4/CD8 balanced, with later expanders leaning CD4+. Clones which contracted sat mainly in CM and EM if CD4+, and in EMRA if CD8+.

TCRalpha and TCRbeta libraries used 5'RACE with constant-segment primers and UMIs. TCRdb redid the calling of the 5' RACE reads with MiXCR, one entry per CDR3 protein. The profile shows hundreds of thousands of distinct CDR3 sequences, approximately 15% of them singletons. This clonotype has at least ten counts. Its antigen is unknown. One end of the junction does not line up with germline, which may come from a read error. This CDR3 has 13 residues. Looked up from germline, CDR1 is SGHRS and CDR2 is YFSETQ. This sequence originates from a man younger than 35 who had mild COVID-19 (a few samples of this study predate the infection). Cell type and time point are not known. The chain carries TRBV5-1 and TRBJ1-1; no reliable D call. Sample: PBMCs or a T cell subset sorted from them (not recorded which). The DNA of the CDR3 is TGTGCCAGCAGTTTAGGGATGAACACTGAAGCTTTCTTT. Translation gives CASSLGMNTEAFF. Full variable domain (missing parts from reference TRBV5-1 and TRBJ1-1): KAGVTQTPRYLIKTRGQQVTLSCSPISGHRSVSWYQQTPGQGLQFLFEYFSETQRNKGNFPGRFSGRQFSNSRSEMNVSTLELGDSALYLCASSLGMNTEAFFGQGTRLTVV.